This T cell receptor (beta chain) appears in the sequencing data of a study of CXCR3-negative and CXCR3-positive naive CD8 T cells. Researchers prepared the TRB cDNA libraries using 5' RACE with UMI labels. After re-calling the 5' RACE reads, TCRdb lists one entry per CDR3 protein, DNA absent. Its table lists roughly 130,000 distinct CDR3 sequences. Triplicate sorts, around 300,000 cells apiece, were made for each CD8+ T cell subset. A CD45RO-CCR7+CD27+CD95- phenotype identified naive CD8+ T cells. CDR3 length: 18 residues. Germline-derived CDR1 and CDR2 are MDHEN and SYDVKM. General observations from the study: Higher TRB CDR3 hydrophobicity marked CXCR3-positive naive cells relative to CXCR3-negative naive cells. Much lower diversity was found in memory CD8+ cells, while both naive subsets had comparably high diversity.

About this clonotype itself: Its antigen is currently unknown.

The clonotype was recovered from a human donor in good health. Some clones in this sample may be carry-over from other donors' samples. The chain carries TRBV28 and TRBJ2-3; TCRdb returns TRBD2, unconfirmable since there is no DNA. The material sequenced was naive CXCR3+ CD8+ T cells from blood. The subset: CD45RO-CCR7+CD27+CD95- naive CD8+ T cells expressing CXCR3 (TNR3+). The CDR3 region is CASSWTSGSGQPTDTQYF. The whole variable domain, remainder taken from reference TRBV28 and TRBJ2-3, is DVKVTQSSRYLVKRTGEKVFLECVQDMDHENMFWYRQDPGLGLRLIYFSYDVKMKEKGDIPEGYSVSREKKERFSLILESASTNQTSMYLCASSWTSGSGQPTDTQYFGPGTRLTVL.